These 19 T cell receptor beta chains were all obtained from the same sample, sequenced in a study of regulatory T cells in long-lasting Graves disease. Time point meaning: newly diagnosed GD, antithyroid drugs for less than 3 months. PBMCs provided the RNA from which the TCR library was made. CDR3 regions were amplified by Arm-PCR using iRepertoire HTBI primers to build TCR beta libraries. TCRdb re-called the multiplex PCR reads with MiXCR, one entry per CDR3 protein. Seen here are a few hundred thousand distinct CDR3 sequences, 14% to 15% observed once, and the top ten hold about 8%. This sample was shared with a second study, whose subject was T cells in Graves' hyperthyroidism and ophthalmopathy.

Source: peripheral blood mononuclear cells (PBMCs), taken at new diagnosis, from a patient treated with antithyroid drugs. The receptors stem from a woman aged 40 to 50 with Graves disease.

This chain uses TRBV20-1 with TRBJ2-1; D possibly corresponds to TRBD1 (6 bases). Germline V gene lookup returns CDR1 DFQATT and CDR2 SNEGSKA (reference sequence). This CDR3 region has 17 residues. The V end lost 2 bases, the J end lost 7 bases, and 24 bases lay between the germline ends. The CDR3 spells CSARPFRLQGRKNEQFF. The CDR3 DNA reads as TGCAGTGCTAGACCTTTCCGTCTCCAGGGGCGGAAGAATGAGCAGTTCTTC.

CDR3 sequence (DNA): TGTGCCAGCAGCACGGGACGTGACAGGGATTGGACCGGGGAGCTGTTTTTT. The encoded protein is CASSTGRDRDWTGELFF. The chain recombines TRBV5-6 with TRBJ2-2; 7 bases fit TRBD1. Germline trimming cut 4 bases from V and 5 bases from J; bases unmatched to any gene: 14. Germline V lookup: CDR1 SGHDT, CDR2 YYEEEE. The CDR3 totals 17 residues.

There are many counts of this clonotype. The junction departs from germline at one end; a sequencing error may be responsible. The rearrangement uses TRBV11-2 and TRBJ1-6, with a possible D match to TRBD1 (6 bases). Germline V lookup: CDR1 SGHAT, CDR2 FQNNGV. The CDR3 sequence is 16 residues long. The CDR3 is CASRLGGGNSNSPLHF. The CDR3 DNA is TGTGCCAGCAGATTAGGGGGAGGAAACTCTAATTCACCCCTCCACTTT.

The sample holds many counts of this clonotype. The rearrangement joins TRBV27 to TRBJ1-2, with D unresolved. Germline CDR1 reads MNHEY; CDR2 reads SMNVEV (reference sequence). The CDR3 runs 15 residues. Trimming pared 0 bases from V and 3 bases from J, leaving 11 bases between. CDR3 in DNA: TGTGCCAGCAGTTTATCTGGGGTAGCGGACTATGGCTACACCTTC. It is translated as CASSLSGVADYGYTF.

This clonotype has ten or more counts. The J gene is TRBJ2-1, the V gene TRBV28, with TRBD1 as a possible D gene (6 bases). The V end lost 2 bases, the J end lost 9 bases, and 17 bases lay between the germline ends. CDR3 length: 15 amino acids. Germline values: CDR1 MDHEN, CDR2 SYDVKM. CDR3 DNA sequence: TGTGCCAGCAGTTTAGTTAGTTGGCAGGGGAGTGAGCAGTTCTTC. It yields the protein CASSLVSWQGSEQFF.

The J gene is TRBJ2-5, the V gene TRBV20-1; 10 bases agree with TRBD2. The CDR3 runs 16 residues. V was pared by 0 bases and J by 2 bases, with 6 bases of the junction left unmatched. Germline CDR1 reads DFQATT; CDR2 reads SNEGSKA (reference sequence). CDR3 coding DNA: TGCAGTGCTAGAGATCCACTAGCGGGGAAACAAGAGACCCAGTACTTC. Translating it yields CSARDPLAGKQETQYF.

This clonotype was recorded many times. This rearrangement joins TRBV20-1 to TRBJ2-5; 10 bases align to TRBD2. The ends lost 6 bases at V and 4 bases at J; junction bases unmatched: 17. The CDR3 contains 17 residues. Germline CDR1 and CDR2: DFQATT and SNEGSKA (reference sequence). The CDR3 region is CSATGSSGSTGGETQYF. Here the CDR3 DNA reads TGCAGTGCGACGGGGTCTAGCGGGAGTACAGGGGGAGAGACCCAGTACTTC.

The V call is TRBV6-1, the J call TRBJ1-1, with 10 bases matching TRBD1. This CDR3 comprises 14 residues. V lost 6 bases, J lost 4 bases, and 5 bases stayed unmatched. The V gene's germline CDR1 is MNHNS and CDR2 SASEGT. CDR3 region: CASSDRGRGTEAFF. The CDR3 nucleotides are TGTGCCAGCAGCGACAGGGGGCGAGGCACTGAAGCTTTCTTT.

This clonotype was observed at least ten times. The CDR3 region has the DNA TGTGCCAGTAGTATAACCGGGAGCAGGTATGGCTACACCTTC. This encodes CASSITGSRYGYTF. The rearrangement links TRBV19 to TRBJ1-2; D uncertain. The CDR3 consists of 14 residues. CDR1 LNHDA and CDR2 SQIVND come from the germline V gene (reference sequence). V lost 2 bases to trimming and J lost 5 bases, with 12 bases between them. The entire variable domain, with the rest obtained from reference TRBV19 and TRBJ1-2, is as follows: DGGITQSPKYLFRKEGQNVTLSCEQNLNHDAMYWYRQDPGQGLRLIYYSQIVNDFQKGDIAEGYSVSREKKESFPLTVTSAQKNPTAFYLCASSITGSRYGYTFGSGTRLTVV.

Comments on this clonotype: A read error is likely here: a far larger clone is one base away. The V and J genes are TRBV2 and TRBJ2-4; 10 nucleotides align to TRBD2. The CDR3 runs 17 residues. J lost 1 base, V lost 5 bases, and 8 bases had no gene match. The germline V gene encodes CDR1 SNHLY and CDR2 FYNNEI. DNA of the CDR3: TGTGCCAGCAGTCTCGGGACTAGCGAGAGTGCCAAAAACATTCAGTACTTC. Protein sequence: CASSLGTSESAKNIQYF. Complete variable domain (other parts from reference TRBV2 and TRBJ2-4): EPEVTQTPSHQVTQMGQEVILRCVPISNHLYFYWYRQILGQKVEFLVSFYNNEISEKSEIFDDQFSVERPDGSNFTLKIRSTKLEDSAMYFCASSLGTSESAKNIQYFGAGTRLSVL.

This clonotype was seen many times. This sequence joins TRBV11-2 and TRBJ1-6; 9 bases map to TRBD1. Germline V CDR1 and CDR2: SGHAT, FQNNGV. The CDR3 extends over 18 amino acids. Unmatched junction bases numbered 13, after V lost 2 bases and J lost 8 bases. The CDR3 DNA follows: TGTGCCAGCAGCTTATCACCCGGGACAGGGCGTTCGTATTCACCCCTCCACTTT. Its protein product is CASSLSPGTGRSYSPLHF.

This clonotype was detected only a few times. The CDR3 here is CASSLNHGRARYEQYF. The CDR3 DNA reads as TGTGCCAGCAGCTTAAATCATGGGAGGGCTCGGTACGAGCAGTACTTC. The chain has TRBV11-3 and TRBJ2-7, with 7 positions matching TRBD2. The CDR3 has 16 residues. CDR1 and CDR2 (germline): SGHNT, YENEEA. The V and J ends lost 2 bases and 4 bases, in that order; junction bases with no gene match: 11.

This clonotype was counted ten times or more. The chain employs TRBV12-3 or TRBV12-4 and TRBJ2-1; a possible D gene is TRBD2 (5 bases). The CDR3 contains 14 residues. V was trimmed by 6 bases and J by 5 bases, leaving 14 bases between them. CDR3 protein: CASRSADGHNEQFF. The CDR3 nucleotides read TGTGCCAGCAGATCAGCGGACGGACACAATGAGCAGTTCTTC.

This clonotype was counted at least ten times. The chain is built from TRBV28 and TRBJ2-2; 9 bases fit TRBD1. The germline CDR1 and CDR2 sequences are MDHEN and SYDVKM. The CDR3 sequence is 16 residues long. V dropped 6 bases and J dropped 6; count of bases not matched to a gene: 11. This CDR3 reads CASSPSTGGRAGELFF. The CDR3 DNA reads TGTGCCAGCAGCCCGTCCACAGGGGGCAGGGCCGGGGAGCTGTTTTTT. The whole variable domain, remainder taken from reference TRBV28 and TRBJ2-2, is DVKVTQSSRYLVKRTGEKVFLECVQDMDHENMFWYRQDPGLGLRLIYFSYDVKMKEKGDIPEGYSVSREKKERFSLILESASTNQTSMYLCASSPSTGGRAGELFFGEGSRLTVL.

This clonotype was counted many times. The chain uses TRBV11-2 and TRBJ2-7, with TRBD2 as a possible D gene (6 bases). V lost 2 bases, J lost 4 bases, and 9 bases lay in between. CDR3 length equals 13 residues. Germline V CDR1 and CDR2: SGHAT, FQNNGV. CDR3 loop: CASSLLRGYEQYF. The CDR3 region has the DNA TGTGCCAGCAGCTTATTACGGGGGTACGAGCAGTACTTC. The full variable domain, with the rest looked up from reference TRBV11-2 and TRBJ2-7, is EAGVAQSPRYKIIEKRQSVAFWCNPISGHATLYWYQQILGQGPKLLIQFQNNGVVDDSQLPKDRFSAERLKGVDSTLKIQPAKLEDSAVYLCASSLLRGYEQYFGPGTRLTVT.

On this clonotype: This may be a read error, as it is one base from a much larger clone. V usage is TRBV10-3 and J usage is TRBJ2-1; no clear D gene. CDR1 and CDR2 (germline): ENHRY, SYGVKD. CDR3 length equals 13 residues. Deletions cut 2 bases from V and 10 bases from J, with 12 bases between. CDR3 coding DNA: TGTGCCATCAGTGAGGTCCCCGGAAGCGAGCAGTTCTTC. It specifies CAISEVPGSEQFF.

This clonotype showed up just a few times. An end of the junction does not agree with germline; a read error may underlie this. The J gene is TRBJ2-6, the V gene TRBV20-1; 9 positions match TRBD1. Germline V gene sequence: CDR1 DFQATT, CDR2 SNEGSKA (reference sequence). The CDR3 is 18 amino acids. CDR3 protein: CSARGGTGRRTGANVLTF. The DNA of the CDR3 is TGCAGTGCCAGAGGGGGGACAGGGAGGAGGACTGGGGCCAACGTCCTGACTTTC.

V is TRBV12-3 or TRBV12-4 and J is TRBJ2-5; 8 bases map to TRBD2. The ends lost 3 bases at V and 0 bases at J; junction bases unmatched: 6. The CDR3 consists of 16 residues. The CDR3 region is CASSFRPAGDQETQYF. CDR3 nucleotides: TGTGCCAGCAGTTTCCGTCCAGCGGGAGACCAAGAGACCCAGTACTTC.

This clonotype was seen only a few times. J is TRBJ2-7 and V is TRBV13; TRBD2 might be the D (6 bases). V lost 5 bases to trimming and J lost 6 bases, with 20 bases between them. Germline V CDR1 and CDR2: PRHDT, FYEKMQ (reference sequence). This CDR3 comprises 15 residues. The DNA of the CDR3 is TGTGCCAGCAGCGACACAGACGGGGGTGAGTCCGAGCAGTACTTC. Its translation: CASSDTDGGESEQYF.